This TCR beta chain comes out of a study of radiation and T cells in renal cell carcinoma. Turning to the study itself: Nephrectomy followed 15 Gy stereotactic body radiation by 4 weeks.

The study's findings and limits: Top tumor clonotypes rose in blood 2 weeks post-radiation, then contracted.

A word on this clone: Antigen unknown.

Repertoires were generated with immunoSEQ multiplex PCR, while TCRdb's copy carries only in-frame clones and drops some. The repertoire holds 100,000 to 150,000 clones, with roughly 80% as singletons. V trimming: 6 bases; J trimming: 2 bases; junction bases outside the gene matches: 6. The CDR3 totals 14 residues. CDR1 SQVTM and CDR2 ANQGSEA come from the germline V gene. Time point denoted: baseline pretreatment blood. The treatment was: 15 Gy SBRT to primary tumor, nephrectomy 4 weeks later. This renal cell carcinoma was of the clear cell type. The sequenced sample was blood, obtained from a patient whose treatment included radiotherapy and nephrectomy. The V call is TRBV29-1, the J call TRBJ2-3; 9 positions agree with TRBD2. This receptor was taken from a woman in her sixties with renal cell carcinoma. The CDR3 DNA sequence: TGCAGCGTGGAGACTAGCGGTTCCACAGATACGCAGTATTTT. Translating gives CSVETSGSTDTQYF.